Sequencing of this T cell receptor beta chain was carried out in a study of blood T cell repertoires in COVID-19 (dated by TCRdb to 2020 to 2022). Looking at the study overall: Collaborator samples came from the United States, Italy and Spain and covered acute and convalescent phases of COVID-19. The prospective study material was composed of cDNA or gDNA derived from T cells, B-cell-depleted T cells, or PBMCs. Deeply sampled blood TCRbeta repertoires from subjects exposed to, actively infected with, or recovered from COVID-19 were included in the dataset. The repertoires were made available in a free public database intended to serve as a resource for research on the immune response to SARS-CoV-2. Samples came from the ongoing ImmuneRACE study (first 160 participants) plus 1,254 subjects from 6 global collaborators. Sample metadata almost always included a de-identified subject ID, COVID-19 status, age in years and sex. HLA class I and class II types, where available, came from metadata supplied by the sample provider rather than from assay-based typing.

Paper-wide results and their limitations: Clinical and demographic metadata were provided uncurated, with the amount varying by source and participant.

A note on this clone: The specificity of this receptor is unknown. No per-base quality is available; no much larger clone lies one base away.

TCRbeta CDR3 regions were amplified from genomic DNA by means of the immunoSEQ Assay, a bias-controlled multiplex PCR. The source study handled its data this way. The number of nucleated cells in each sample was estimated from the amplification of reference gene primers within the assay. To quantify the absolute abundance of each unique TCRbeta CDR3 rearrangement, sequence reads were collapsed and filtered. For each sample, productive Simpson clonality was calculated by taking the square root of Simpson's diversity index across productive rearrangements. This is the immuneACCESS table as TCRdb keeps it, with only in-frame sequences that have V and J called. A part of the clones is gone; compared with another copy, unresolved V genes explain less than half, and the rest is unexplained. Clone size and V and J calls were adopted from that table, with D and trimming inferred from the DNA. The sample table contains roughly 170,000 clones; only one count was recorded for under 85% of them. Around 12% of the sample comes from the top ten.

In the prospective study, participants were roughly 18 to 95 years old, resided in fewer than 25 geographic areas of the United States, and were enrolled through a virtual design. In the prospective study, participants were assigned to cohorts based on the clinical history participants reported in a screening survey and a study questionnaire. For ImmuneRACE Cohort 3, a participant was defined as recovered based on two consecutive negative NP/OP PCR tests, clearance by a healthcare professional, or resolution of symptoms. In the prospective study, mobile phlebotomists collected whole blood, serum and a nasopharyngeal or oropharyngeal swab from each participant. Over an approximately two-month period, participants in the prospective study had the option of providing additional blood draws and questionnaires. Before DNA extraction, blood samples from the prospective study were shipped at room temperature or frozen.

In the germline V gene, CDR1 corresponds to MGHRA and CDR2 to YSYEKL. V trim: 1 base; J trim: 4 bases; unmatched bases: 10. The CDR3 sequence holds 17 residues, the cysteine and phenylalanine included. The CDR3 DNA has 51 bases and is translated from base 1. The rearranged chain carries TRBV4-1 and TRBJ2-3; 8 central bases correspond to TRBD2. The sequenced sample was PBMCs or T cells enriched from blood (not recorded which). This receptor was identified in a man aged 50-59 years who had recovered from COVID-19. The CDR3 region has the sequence CASSQVVGRAIPDTQYF. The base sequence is TGCGCCAGCAGCCAAGTAGTCGGGAGGGCCATCCCAGATACGCAGTATTTT.